Listed here are 20 T cell receptor beta chains from one sample, sequenced in a study of T cell repertoires and Cas9 in healthy adults. Repertoires were generated with immunoSEQ multiplex PCR, while TCRdb's copy carries only in-frame clones and drops some. The sample includes around 15,000 clones, 75% to 90% of them seen just once. The specimen was Tregs (CD4+, CD25+, CD127-, CD137-, CD154-) from PBMCs; culture status not recorded. Receptors originate from a human donor in good health.

This chain joins TRBV5-1 and TRBJ1-3, with D possibly matching TRBD1 (5 bases). The ends were cut back, 0 bases at V and 0 bases at J, with 13 bases in the middle. There are 17 residues in the CDR3. Germline V lookup: CDR1 SGHRS, CDR2 YFSETQ. The CDR3 loop is CASSLEGQNLSGNTIYF. The DNA of the CDR3 is TGCGCCAGCAGCTTGGAGGGGCAAAATCTCTCTGGAAACACCATATATTTT.

J is TRBJ2-1 and V is TRBV21-1; the table's D call, TRBD2, has no DNA check behind it. TRBV21-1 is recorded as a pseudogene. The CDR3 totals 21 residues. The CDR3 reads CASSSPPGQLAGGRDQANQFF. CDR3 nucleotides: TGTGCCAGCAGCTCGCCCCCAGGGCAGCTAGCGGGGGGGCGGGACCAAGCGAACCAGTTCTTC.

V gene TRBV7-9 combines with J gene TRBJ2-1; D is perhaps TRBD1 or TRBD2 (5 bases each). The CDR3 is 16 amino acids. Germline-derived CDR1 and CDR2 are SEHNR and FQNEAQ (reference sequence). V gave up 1 base and J gave up 8 bases, with 18 bases separating them. The CDR3 DNA reads TGTGCCAGCAGCTTAGGGGGAACCGGGGCCAACGATGAGCAGTTCTTC. Translating gives CASSLGGTGANDEQFF.

The V gene is TRBV28, the J gene TRBJ1-2; 11 bases match TRBD1. V was pared by 5 bases and J by 7 bases, with 6 bases of the junction left unmatched. CDR3 length: 14 residues. Germline lookup yields CDR1 MDHEN and CDR2 SYDVKM. Here the CDR3 reads CASSRGQGAFGYTF. Written as DNA, the CDR3 is TGTGCCAGCAGTCGCGGACAGGGGGCGTTTGGCTACACCTTC.

This chain links TRBV6-1 with TRBJ2-1; D unresolved. Germline-derived CDR1 and CDR2 are MNHNS and SASEGT. There are 15 residues in the CDR3. Trimming removed 8 bases from V and 3 bases from J, with 17 bases in between. Here the CDR3 reads CASRRAAPLYNEQFF. CDR3 DNA: TGTGCCAGCCGTCGGGCAGCCCCGCTCTACAATGAGCAGTTCTTC.

The V gene is TRBV6-5, the J gene TRBJ2-7; 13 bases map to TRBD2. The CDR3 has 14 residues. The trim removed 6 bases at V and 7 bases at J, leaving 6 bases unmatched. Germline CDR1 reads MNHEY; CDR2 reads SVGAGI. CDR3 sequence (DNA): TGTGCCAGCAGCAGACTAGCGGGGGGCCCTGAGCAGTACTTC. Protein sequence: CASSRLAGGPEQYF.

The CDR3 protein is CASSRGMAPWGNTEAFF. Here the CDR3 DNA reads TGCGCCAGCAGCCGCGGGATGGCGCCGTGGGGGAACACTGAAGCTTTCTTT. The J gene is TRBJ1-1, the V gene TRBV5-1, with D unresolved. CDR1 is SGHRS, CDR2 YFSETQ, per germline. The CDR3 covers 17 residues. Trimming left V 4 bases short and J 1 base short, with 20 bases between.

The chain couples TRBV29-1 to TRBJ1-1; 9 nucleotides match TRBD1. J was trimmed by 6 bases and V by 4 bases; bases with no gene match: 15. This CDR3 contains 16 residues. CDR1 is SQVTM and CDR2 is ANQGSEA in the germline V gene. The CDR3 sequence: CSVVGVDNRGLAEAFF. The CDR3 nucleotides are TGCAGCGTTGTTGGCGTAGATAACAGGGGGCTTGCTGAAGCTTTCTTT.

The J gene is TRBJ2-3, the V gene TRBV5-1; 14 bases match TRBD2. This CDR3 has 16 amino acids. The J segment lost 6 bases and the V segment lost 4 bases, leaving 7 bases of the junction unmatched. Per the germline V gene, CDR1 is SGHRS and CDR2 is YFSETQ. The CDR3 nucleotides read TGCGCCAGCAGCCTCGGACTAGCGGGGGGTTACGATACGCAGTATTTT. Its translation is CASSLGLAGGYDTQYF.

The chain uses TRBV11-2 and TRBJ1-1, with D unclear. Trimming took 5 bases from V and 8 from J, leaving 18 bases between them. The CDR3 runs to 14 residues. The V gene's germline CDR1 is SGHAT and CDR2 FQNNGV. The CDR3 loop reads CASSPFRIEGEAFF. CDR3 nucleotides: TGTGCCAGCAGCCCATTCCGGATTGAGGGCGAAGCTTTCTTT.

The V and J genes are TRBV4-2 and TRBJ2-2, with unresolved D. The germline gives CDR1 LGHNA, CDR2 YNFKEQ. CDR3 size: 14 residues. The V and J ends lost 1 base and 4 bases respectively, with 7 bases between them. CDR3: CASSQAIGTGELFF. CDR3 sequence (DNA): TGTGCCAGCAGCCAAGCAATTGGCACCGGGGAGCTGTTTTTT.

V usage is TRBV6-1 and J usage is TRBJ2-7; D perhaps matches TRBD2 (5 bases). V dropped 3 bases and J dropped 3 bases, with 15 bases sitting between them. CDR3 length: 15 residues. CDR1 is MNHNS, CDR2 SASEGT, per germline. CDR3 nucleotide sequence: TGTGCCAGCAGTGAGGGGTCAACCGGGGTCTACGAGCAGTACTTC. Protein: CASSEGSTGVYEQYF.

V and J are TRBV7-2 and TRBJ2-3; 8 positions agree with TRBD2. Germline assignment: CDR1 SGHTA and CDR2 FQGNSA. CDR3 size: 16 residues. J gave up 0 bases and V 3 bases, and 5 bases lay outside the gene matches. The CDR3 here is CASSLSGGASTDTQYF. The CDR3 DNA sequence: TGTGCCAGCAGCTTGAGCGGGGGAGCTAGCACAGATACGCAGTATTTT.

The CDR3: CASGSLAVYWQETQYF. Here the CDR3 DNA reads TGTGCCAGTGGGTCCCTAGCGGTTTATTGGCAAGAGACCCAGTACTTC. This chain uses TRBV28 with TRBJ2-5, with 7 positions matching TRBD2. V lost 9 bases to trimming and J lost 2 bases; unmatched junction nucleotides: 15. There are 16 residues in the CDR3. CDR1 MDHEN and CDR2 SYDVKM come from the germline V gene.

The V gene is TRBV5-1, the J gene TRBJ2-1, with D uncertain. CDR1 SGHRS and CDR2 YFSETQ come from the germline V gene. The CDR3 loop spans 12 amino acids. Trimming took 2 bases from V and 4 from J, leaving 4 bases between them. CDR3 loop: CASSLEYNEQFF. The CDR3, as DNA: TGCGCCAGCAGCTTAGAATACAATGAGCAGTTCTTC.

The chain employs TRBV11-1 and TRBJ2-5, with D perhaps matching TRBD1 (6 bases). The length of the CDR3 is 15 residues. The V and J ends lost 5 bases and 7 bases respectively, with 20 bases between them. Germline V lookup: CDR1 SGHAT, CDR2 FQDESV (reference sequence). The CDR3 is CASSPRDWGRGTQYF. The CDR3 DNA follows: TGTGCCAGCAGCCCCCGCGATTGGGGGCGAGGGACCCAGTACTTC.

The V call is TRBV5-1, the J call TRBJ2-5; 12 nucleotides line up with TRBD2. CDR1 is SGHRS, CDR2 YFSETQ, per germline. The CDR3 is 18 amino acids. V gave up 0 bases and J gave up 1 base; unmatched junction bases: 7. The CDR3 protein is CASSLATSGGLLQETQYF. Here the CDR3 DNA reads TGCGCCAGCAGCTTGGCGACTAGCGGGGGACTTCTCCAAGAGACCCAGTACTTC.

The chain links TRBV12-5 to TRBJ2-5; D gene unclear. V lost 1 base and J 5 bases, leaving 2 bases between the germline ends. The CDR3 spans 11 residues. Looked up from germline, CDR1 is LGHNT and CDR2 is FRNRAP. The CDR3 region is CASGLGETQYF. The CDR3 DNA sequence: TGTGCTAGTGGTTTGGGGGAGACCCAGTACTTC.

The chain has TRBV5-4 and TRBJ2-1; TRBD2 matches at 14 bases. Trimming at V came to 4 bases and at J to 7 bases, leaving 10 bases not matched to a gene. There are 17 residues in the CDR3. In germline, CDR1 is SGHNT, CDR2 YYREEE (reference sequence). CDR3 in amino acids: CASSTRTSGGSWNEQFF. In nucleotides, the CDR3 is TGTGCCAGCAGCACGCGGACTAGCGGGGGGAGTTGGAATGAGCAGTTCTTC.

The gene calls are TRBV10-3 and TRBJ1-2, with D possibly matching TRBD1 (6 bases). V lost 0 bases, J lost 8 bases, and 13 bases lay in between. The germline V gene encodes CDR1 ENHRY and CDR2 SYGVKD. This CDR3 has 14 amino acids. The CDR3 DNA is TGTGCCATCAGTGAGTCGGCCATAGGGGGAGGCTACACCTTC. As protein: CAISESAIGGGYTF.